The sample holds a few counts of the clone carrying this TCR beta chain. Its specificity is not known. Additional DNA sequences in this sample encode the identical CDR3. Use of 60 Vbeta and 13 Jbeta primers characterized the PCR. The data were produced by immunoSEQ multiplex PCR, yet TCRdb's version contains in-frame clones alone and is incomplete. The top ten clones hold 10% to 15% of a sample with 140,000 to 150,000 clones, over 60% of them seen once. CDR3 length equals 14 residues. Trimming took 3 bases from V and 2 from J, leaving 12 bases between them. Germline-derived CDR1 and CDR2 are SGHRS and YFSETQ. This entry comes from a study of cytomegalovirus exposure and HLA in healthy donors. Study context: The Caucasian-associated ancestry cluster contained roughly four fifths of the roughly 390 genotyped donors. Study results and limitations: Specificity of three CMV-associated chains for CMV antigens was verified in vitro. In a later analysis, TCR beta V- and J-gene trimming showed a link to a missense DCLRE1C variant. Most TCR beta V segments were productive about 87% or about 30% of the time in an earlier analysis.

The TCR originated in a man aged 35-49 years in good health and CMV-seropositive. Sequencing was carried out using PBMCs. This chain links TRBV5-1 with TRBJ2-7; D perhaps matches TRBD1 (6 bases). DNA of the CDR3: TGCGCCAGCAGCTCCCTTGGGGGCCCCTACGAGCAGTACTTC. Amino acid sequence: CASSSLGGPYEQYF.